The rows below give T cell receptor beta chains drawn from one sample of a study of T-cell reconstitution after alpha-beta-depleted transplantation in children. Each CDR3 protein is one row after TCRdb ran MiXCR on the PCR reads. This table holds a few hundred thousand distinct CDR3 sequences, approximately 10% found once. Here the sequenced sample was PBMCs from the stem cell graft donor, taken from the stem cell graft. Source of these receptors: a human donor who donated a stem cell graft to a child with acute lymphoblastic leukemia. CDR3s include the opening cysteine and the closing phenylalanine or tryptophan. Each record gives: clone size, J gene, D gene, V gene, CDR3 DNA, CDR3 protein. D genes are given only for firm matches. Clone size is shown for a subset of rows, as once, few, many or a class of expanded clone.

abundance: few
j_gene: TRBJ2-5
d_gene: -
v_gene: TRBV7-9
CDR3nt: TGTGCCAGCAGCTCCCCGGGTGGAGAGACCCAGTACTTC
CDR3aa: CASSSPGGETQYF

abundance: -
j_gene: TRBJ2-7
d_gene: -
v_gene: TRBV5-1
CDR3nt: TGCGCCAGCAGCAAAAATGGGGGCTACGAGCAGTACTTC
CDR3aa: CASSKNGGYEQYF

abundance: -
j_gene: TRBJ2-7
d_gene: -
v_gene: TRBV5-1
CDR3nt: TGCGCCAGCAGCTTGGTTGCCGGGGCCCCCGGCGAGCAGTACTTC
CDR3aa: CASSLVAGAPGEQYF

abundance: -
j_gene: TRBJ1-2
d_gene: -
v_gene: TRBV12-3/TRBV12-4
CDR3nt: TGTGCCAGCAGTTTAGCGGTAGATGGCTACACCTTC
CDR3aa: CASSLAVDGYTF

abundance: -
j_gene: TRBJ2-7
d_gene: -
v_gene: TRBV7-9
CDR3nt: TGTGCCAGCAGTCCTGACAGGCGCTTGCAGTACTTC
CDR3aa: CASSPDRRLQYF

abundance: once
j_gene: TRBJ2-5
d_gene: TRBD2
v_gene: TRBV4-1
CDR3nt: TGCGCCAGCAGCCAAAGCTTTCCGGGACTAGCGGGAGGGCCTCGGCGAGAGACCCAGTACTTC
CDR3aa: CASSQSFPGLAGGPRRETQYF

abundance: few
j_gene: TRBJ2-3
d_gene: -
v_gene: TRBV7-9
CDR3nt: TGTGCCAGCAGCTTAAGTCAAGGGGATACGCAGTATTTT
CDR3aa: CASSLSQGDTQYF

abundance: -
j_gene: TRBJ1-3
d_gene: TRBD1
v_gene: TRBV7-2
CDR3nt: TGTGCCAGCAGCTCGCGGGACAGGGAAGAAGGAAACACCATATATTTT
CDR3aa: CASSSRDREEGNTIYF

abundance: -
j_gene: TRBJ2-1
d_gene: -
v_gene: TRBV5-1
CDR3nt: TGCGCCAGCAGCTTGGTGGAGCGGCAGTACAATGAGCAGTTCTTC
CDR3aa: CASSLVERQYNEQFF

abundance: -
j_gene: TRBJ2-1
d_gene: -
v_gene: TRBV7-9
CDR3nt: TGTGCCAGCAGCTTTGCCGGAACCCATGAGCAGTTCTTC
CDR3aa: CASSFAGTHEQFF

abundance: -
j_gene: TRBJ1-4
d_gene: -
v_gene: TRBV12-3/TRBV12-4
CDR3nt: TGTGCCAGCAGTTTGGTGGTGAGGGAAAAACTGTTTTTT
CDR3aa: CASSLVVREKLFF

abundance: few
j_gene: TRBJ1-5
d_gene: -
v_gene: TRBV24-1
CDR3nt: TGTGCCACCAGTGACCCCGGACAGCGTAGCAATCAGCCCCAGCATTTT
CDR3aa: CATSDPGQRSNQPQHF

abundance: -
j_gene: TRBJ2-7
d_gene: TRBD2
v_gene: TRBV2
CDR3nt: TGTGCCAGCAGTGCGACTAGCGGGAGCCTTTCCTCCTACGAGCAGTACTTC
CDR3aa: CASSATSGSLSSYEQYF

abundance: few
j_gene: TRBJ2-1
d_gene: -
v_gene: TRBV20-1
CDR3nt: TGCAGTGCTAGAGCATGGATACAGAGCAATGAGCAGTTCTTC
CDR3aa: CSARAWIQSNEQFF

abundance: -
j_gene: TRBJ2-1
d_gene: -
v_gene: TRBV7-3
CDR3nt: TGTGCCAGCAGCTTAACGGTCGATAATGAGCAGTTCTTC
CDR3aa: CASSLTVDNEQFF

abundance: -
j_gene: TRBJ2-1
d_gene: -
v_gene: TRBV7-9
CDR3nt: TGTGCCAGCAGCTTAGGGGTATCGGGATATGAGCAGTTCTTC
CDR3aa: CASSLGVSGYEQFF

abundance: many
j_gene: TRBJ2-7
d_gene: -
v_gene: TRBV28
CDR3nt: TGTGCCAGCAGTTTACTGCCGGGTTCCTACGAGCAGTACTTC
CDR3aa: CASSLLPGSYEQYF

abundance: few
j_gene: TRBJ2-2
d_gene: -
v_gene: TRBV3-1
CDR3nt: TGTGCCAGCAGCTACCGGGACACCGGGGAGCTGTTTTTT
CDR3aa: CASSYRDTGELFF

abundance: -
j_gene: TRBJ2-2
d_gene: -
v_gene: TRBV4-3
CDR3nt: TGCGCCAGCAGCCAAGAGCGGAATCCCAGCACCGGGGAGCTGTTTTTT
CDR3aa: CASSQERNPSTGELFF

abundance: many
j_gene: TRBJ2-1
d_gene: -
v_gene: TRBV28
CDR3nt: TGTGCCAGCTCAGCATGGACCCGGGACAAAGGGAATGAGCAGTTCTTC
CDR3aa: CASSAWTRDKGNEQFF

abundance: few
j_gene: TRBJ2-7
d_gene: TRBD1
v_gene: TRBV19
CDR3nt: TGTGCCAGTAGCATGGGACAGGGATACGAGCAGTACTTC
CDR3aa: CASSMGQGYEQYF

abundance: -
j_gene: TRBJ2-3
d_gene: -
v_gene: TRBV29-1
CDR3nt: TGCAGCGTTGGGCCCCCGTTCCAGGATCACGTCCAGGCGCAGTATTTT
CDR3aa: CSVGPPFQDHVQAQYF

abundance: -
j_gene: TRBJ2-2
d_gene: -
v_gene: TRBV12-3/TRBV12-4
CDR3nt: TGTGCCAGCAGTTTACCGACCTCCAACACCGGGGAGCTGTTTTTT
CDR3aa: CASSLPTSNTGELFF

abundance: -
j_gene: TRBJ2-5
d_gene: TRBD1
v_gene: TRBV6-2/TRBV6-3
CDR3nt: TGTGCCAGCAGTTACTTCCCCGGGACAGGGGGGCAAGAGACCCAGTACTTC
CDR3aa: CASSYFPGTGGQETQYF

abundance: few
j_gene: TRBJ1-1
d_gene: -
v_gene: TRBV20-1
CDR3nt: TGCAGTGCTAAACAGGGAACGGGTGAAGCTTTCTTT
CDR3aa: CSAKQGTGEAFF

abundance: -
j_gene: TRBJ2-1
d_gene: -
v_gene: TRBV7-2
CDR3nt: TGTGCCAGCAGCTTATCGGGGGTTAGCGGCTATGAGCAGTTCTTC
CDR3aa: CASSLSGVSGYEQFF

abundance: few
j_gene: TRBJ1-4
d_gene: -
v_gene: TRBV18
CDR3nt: TGTGCCAGCTCACCACGGGGGACTTCAACTAATGAAAAACTGTTTTTT
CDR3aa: CASSPRGTSTNEKLFF

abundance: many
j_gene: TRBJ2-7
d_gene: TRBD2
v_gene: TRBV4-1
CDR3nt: TGCGCCAGCAGCCAGGTTTTTACTAGCGGGTTCCACGAGCAGTACTTC
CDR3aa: CASSQVFTSGFHEQYF

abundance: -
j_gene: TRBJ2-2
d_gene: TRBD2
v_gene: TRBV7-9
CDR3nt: TGTGCCAGCAGCTTAGGACCAGGACTAGCCGCCGGGGAGCTGTTTTTT
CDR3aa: CASSLGPGLAAGELFF

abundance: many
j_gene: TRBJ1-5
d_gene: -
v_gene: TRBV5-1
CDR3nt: TGCGCCAGCAGCGTCGGGCCCCGAGGAGATCAGCCCCAGCATTTT
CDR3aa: CASSVGPRGDQPQHF